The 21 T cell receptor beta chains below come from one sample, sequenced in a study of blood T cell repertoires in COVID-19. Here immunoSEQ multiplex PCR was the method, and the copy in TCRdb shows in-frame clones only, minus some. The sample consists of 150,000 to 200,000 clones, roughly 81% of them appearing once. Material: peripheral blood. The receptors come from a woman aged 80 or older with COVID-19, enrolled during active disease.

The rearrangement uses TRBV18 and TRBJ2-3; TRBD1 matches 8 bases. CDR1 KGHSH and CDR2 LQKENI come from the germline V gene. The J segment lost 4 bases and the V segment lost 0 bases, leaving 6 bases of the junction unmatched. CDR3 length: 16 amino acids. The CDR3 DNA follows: TGTGCCAGCTCACCACCGAACAGGGGGATGTCAGATACGCAGTATTTT. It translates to CASSPPNRGMSDTQYF.

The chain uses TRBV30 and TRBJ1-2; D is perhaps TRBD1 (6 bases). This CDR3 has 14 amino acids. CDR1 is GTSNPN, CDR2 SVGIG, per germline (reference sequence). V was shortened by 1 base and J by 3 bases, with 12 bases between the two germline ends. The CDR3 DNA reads TGTGCCTGGAGTGAACCAGGGGCTGACTATGGCTACACCTTC. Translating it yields CAWSEPGADYGYTF.

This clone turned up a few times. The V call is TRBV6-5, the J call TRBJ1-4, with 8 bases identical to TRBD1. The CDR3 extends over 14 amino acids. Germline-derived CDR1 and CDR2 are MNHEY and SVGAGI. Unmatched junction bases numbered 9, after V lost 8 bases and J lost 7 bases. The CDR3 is CASSSTGVGEKLFF. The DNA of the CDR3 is TGTGCCAGCTCCTCGACAGGGGTGGGTGAAAAACTGTTTTTT.

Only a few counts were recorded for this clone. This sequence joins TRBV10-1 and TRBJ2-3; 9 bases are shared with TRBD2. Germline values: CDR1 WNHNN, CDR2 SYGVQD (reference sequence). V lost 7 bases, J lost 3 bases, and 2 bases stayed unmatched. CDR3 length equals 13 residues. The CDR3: CASTGLATDTQYF. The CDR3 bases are TGCGCCAGCACTGGACTAGCGACAGATACGCAGTATTTT.

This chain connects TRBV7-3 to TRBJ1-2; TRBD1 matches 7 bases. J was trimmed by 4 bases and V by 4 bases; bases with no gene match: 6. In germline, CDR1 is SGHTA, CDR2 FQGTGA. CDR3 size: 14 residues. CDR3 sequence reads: CASSSGTDPYGYTF. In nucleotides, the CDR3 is TGTGCCAGCAGCTCCGGGACAGACCCCTATGGCTACACCTTC.

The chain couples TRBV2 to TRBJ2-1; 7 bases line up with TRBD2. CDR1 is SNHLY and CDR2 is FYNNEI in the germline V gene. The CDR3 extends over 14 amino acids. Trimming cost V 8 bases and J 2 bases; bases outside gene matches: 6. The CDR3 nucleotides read TGTGCCAGCGGGCGGCGGGAGACCTACAATGAGCAGTTCTTC. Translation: CASGRRETYNEQFF.

CDR3 residues: CASSSTSGYNEQFF. The CDR3 nucleotides read TGTGCCAGCAGCTCGACTAGCGGTTACAATGAGCAGTTCTTC. The V gene is TRBV7-2, the J gene TRBJ2-1; TRBD2 aligns across 9 bases. J gave up 4 bases and V 4 bases, and 2 bases lay outside the gene matches. Germline CDR1 SGHTA, CDR2 FQGNSA. CDR3 length: 14 amino acids.

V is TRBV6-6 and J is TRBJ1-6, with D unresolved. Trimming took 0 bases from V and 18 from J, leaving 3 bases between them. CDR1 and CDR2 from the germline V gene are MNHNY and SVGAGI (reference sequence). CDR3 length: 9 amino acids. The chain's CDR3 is CASSYSAHF. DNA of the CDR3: TGTGCCAGCAGTTACTCAGCCCACTTT.

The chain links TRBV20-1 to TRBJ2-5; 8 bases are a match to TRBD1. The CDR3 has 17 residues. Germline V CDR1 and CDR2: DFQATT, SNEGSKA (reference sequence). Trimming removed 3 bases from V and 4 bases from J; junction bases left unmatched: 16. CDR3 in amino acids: CSASETGTGTFRETQYF. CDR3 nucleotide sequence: TGCAGTGCTAGTGAAACCGGGACAGGCACCTTTCGAGAGACCCAGTACTTC.

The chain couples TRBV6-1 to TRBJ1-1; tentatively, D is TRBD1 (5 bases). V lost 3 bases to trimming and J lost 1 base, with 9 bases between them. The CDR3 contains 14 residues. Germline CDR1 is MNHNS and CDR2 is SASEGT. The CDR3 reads CASSEGGANTEAFF. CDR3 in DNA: TGTGCCAGCAGTGAGGGAGGGGCGAACACTGAAGCTTTCTTT.

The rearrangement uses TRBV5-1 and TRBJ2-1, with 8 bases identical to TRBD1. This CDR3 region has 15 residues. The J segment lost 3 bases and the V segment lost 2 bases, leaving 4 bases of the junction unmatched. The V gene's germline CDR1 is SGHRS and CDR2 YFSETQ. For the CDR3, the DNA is TGCGCCAGCAGCTTCGAGACAGGGGACTACAATGAGCAGTTCTTC. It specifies CASSFETGDYNEQFF.

CDR3: CASSLDRHPYGYTF. CDR3 DNA: TGTGCCAGCAGTTTGGACAGGCACCCCTATGGCTACACCTTC. The chain joins TRBV6-2 or TRBV6-3 to TRBJ1-2, with 7 positions matching TRBD1. This CDR3 is built from 14 residues. The germline V gene encodes CDR1 MNHEY and CDR2 SVGEGT. J gave up 4 bases and V 4 bases, and 6 bases lay outside the gene matches.

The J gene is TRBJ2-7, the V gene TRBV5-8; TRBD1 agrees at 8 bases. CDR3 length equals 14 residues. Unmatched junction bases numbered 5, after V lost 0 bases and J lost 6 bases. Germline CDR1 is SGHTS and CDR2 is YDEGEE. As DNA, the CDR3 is TGTGCCAGCAGCTTGGTCAGGGGGCCGGGCGAGCAGTACTTC. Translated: CASSLVRGPGEQYF.

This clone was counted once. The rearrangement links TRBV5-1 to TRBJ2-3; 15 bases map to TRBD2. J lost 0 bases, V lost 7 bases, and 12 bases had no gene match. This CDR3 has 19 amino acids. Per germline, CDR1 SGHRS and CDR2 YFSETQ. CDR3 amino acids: CASAKGLAGGAISTDTQYF. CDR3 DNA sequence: TGCGCCAGCGCAAAGGGACTAGCGGGGGGTGCTATTAGCACAGATACGCAGTATTTT.

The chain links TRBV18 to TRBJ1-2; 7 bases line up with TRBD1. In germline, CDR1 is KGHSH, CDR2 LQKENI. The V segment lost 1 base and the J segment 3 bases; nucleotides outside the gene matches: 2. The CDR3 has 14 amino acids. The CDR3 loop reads CASSPQGADYGYTF. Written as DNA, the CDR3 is TGTGCCAGCTCACCACAGGGGGCGGACTATGGCTACACCTTC.

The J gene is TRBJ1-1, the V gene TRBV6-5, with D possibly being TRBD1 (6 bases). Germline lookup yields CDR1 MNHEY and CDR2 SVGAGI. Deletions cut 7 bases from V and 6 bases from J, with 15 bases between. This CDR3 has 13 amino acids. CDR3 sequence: CASKPTGTPEAFF. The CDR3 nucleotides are TGTGCCAGCAAACCTACAGGGACACCTGAAGCTTTCTTT.

CDR3 in amino acids: CSVGDRGGYTF. DNA of the CDR3: TGCAGCGTTGGGGACAGGGGCGGCTACACCTTC. The V and J genes are TRBV29-1 and TRBJ1-2, with 10 bases identical to TRBD1. V dropped 4 bases and J dropped 8; count of bases not matched to a gene: 1. Germline-derived CDR1 and CDR2 are SQVTM and ANQGSEA. The CDR3 runs to 11 residues.

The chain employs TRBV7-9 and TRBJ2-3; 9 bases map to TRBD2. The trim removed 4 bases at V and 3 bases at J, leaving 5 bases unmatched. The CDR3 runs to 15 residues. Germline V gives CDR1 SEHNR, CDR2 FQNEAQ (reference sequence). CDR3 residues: CASSSKAGGTDTQYF. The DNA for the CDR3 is TGTGCCAGCAGCTCGAAAGCGGGGGGAACAGATACGCAGTATTTT.

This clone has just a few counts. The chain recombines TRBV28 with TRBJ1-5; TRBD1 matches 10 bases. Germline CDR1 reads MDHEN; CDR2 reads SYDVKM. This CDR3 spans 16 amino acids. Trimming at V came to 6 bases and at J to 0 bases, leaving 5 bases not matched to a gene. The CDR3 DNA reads TGTGCCAGCAGGCTCCGGGACAGGGGTAGCAATCAGCCCCAGCATTTT. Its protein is CASRLRDRGSNQPQHF.

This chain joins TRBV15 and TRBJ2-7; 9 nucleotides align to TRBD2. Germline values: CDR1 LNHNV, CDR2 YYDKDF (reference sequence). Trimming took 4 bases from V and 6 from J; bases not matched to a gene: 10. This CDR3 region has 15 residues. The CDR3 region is CATSKLAGAASEQYF. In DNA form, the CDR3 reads TGTGCCACCAGCAAATTAGCGGGAGCGGCTTCCGAGCAGTACTTC.

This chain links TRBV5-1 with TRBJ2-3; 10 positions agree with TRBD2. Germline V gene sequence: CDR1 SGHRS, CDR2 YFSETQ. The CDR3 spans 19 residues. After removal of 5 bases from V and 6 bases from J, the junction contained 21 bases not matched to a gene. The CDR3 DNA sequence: TGCGCCAGCAGGACCTGGGCCGAAACTAGCGGGACCTTTCACGATACGCAGTATTTT. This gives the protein CASRTWAETSGTFHDTQYF.